A selection of T cell receptor beta chains follows, all from one sample in a study of control samples from healthy donors and cancer patients. The repertoire was sequenced with immunoSEQ multiplex PCR; TCRdb's copy has only in-frame clones and lacks some. This sample has roughly 80,000 clones, with around nine tenths found just once. Sequenced input: blood. The receptors come from a woman in her forties or fifties in good health. CDR3s include the opening cysteine and the closing phenylalanine or tryptophan. A D gene is named only where the DNA matches it firmly. Not every row has a clone size; where given, it reads once, few, many or a size class.

cdr3_aa: CATSDSRAVGANVLTF; cdr3_nt: TGTGCCACCAGTGATTCTCGGGCTGTCGGGGCCAACGTCCTGACTTTC; d_call: .; clone_size: .; j_call: TRBJ2-6; v_call: TRBV24-1
cdr3_aa: CASSLMRGDVYEQYF; cdr3_nt: TGTGCCAGCAGCTTAATGCGGGGAGATGTTTACGAGCAGTACTTC; d_call: .; clone_size: .; j_call: TRBJ2-7; v_call: TRBV11-2
cdr3_aa: CASSRDGNNYGYTF; cdr3_nt: TGTGCCAGCAGTAGGGACGGAAATAACTATGGCTACACCTTC; d_call: .; clone_size: .; j_call: TRBJ1-2; v_call: TRBV11-2
cdr3_aa: CASSRAGWDYGYTF; cdr3_nt: TGTGCCAGCAGTAGGGCAGGGTGGGACTATGGCTACACCTTC; d_call: .; clone_size: .; j_call: TRBJ1-2; v_call: TRBV6-5
cdr3_aa: CAWAQGSTEAFF; cdr3_nt: TGTGCCTGGGCACAGGGGAGCACTGAAGCTTTCTTT; d_call: TRBD1; clone_size: .; j_call: TRBJ1-1; v_call: TRBV30
cdr3_aa: CASSSQYPGGVRAPYEQYF; cdr3_nt: TGTGCCAGCAGCTCGCAATACCCCGGGGGGGTCCGGGCTCCTTACGAGCAGTACTTC; d_call: TRBD2; clone_size: few; j_call: TRBJ2-7; v_call: TRBV7-9
cdr3_aa: CAGGQGLNTEAFF; cdr3_nt: TGTGCCGGGGGACAGGGCTTGAACACTGAAGCTTTCTTT; d_call: TRBD1; clone_size: .; j_call: TRBJ1-1; v_call: TRBV2
cdr3_aa: CASRGIGTTGELFF; cdr3_nt: TGTGCCAGTAGGGGAATTGGTACCACCGGGGAGCTGTTTTTT; d_call: .; clone_size: .; j_call: TRBJ2-2; v_call: TRBV19
cdr3_aa: CASSQGDPSYNEQFF; cdr3_nt: TGTGCCAGCAGCCAAGGGGACCCCTCCTACAATGAGCAGTTCTTC; d_call: .; clone_size: .; j_call: TRBJ2-1; v_call: TRBV3-1/TRBV3-2
cdr3_aa: CASSFAGGNYGYTF; cdr3_nt: TGTGCCAGCAGTTTTGCAGGGGGCAACTATGGCTACACCTTC; d_call: TRBD1; clone_size: .; j_call: TRBJ1-2; v_call: TRBV27
cdr3_aa: CASSPNKQGNYGYTF; cdr3_nt: TGTGCCAGCAGCCCAAACAAACAGGGGAACTATGGCTACACCTTC; d_call: TRBD1; clone_size: .; j_call: TRBJ1-2; v_call: TRBV3-1/TRBV3-2
cdr3_aa: CSAKRVNEQFF; cdr3_nt: TGCAGTGCAAAGAGGGTCAATGAGCAGTTCTTC; d_call: .; clone_size: .; j_call: TRBJ2-1; v_call: TRBV20-1
cdr3_aa: CAWSQQGGLRPLHF; cdr3_nt: TGTGCCTGGAGCCAACAGGGGGGACTCCGACCCCTCCACTTT; d_call: TRBD1; clone_size: once; j_call: TRBJ1-6; v_call: TRBV30
cdr3_aa: CASSWGASYNEQFF; cdr3_nt: TGCGCCAGCAGCTGGGGAGCGTCCTACAATGAGCAGTTCTTC; d_call: .; clone_size: .; j_call: TRBJ2-1; v_call: TRBV5-1
cdr3_aa: CACRAGGPPGELFF; cdr3_nt: TGTGCCTGTCGGGCGGGGGGGCCCCCCGGGGAGCTGTTTTTT; d_call: TRBD2; clone_size: .; j_call: TRBJ2-2; v_call: TRBV30
cdr3_aa: CASSLAETGAKYF; cdr3_nt: TGTGCCAGCAGCTTGGCCGAAACAGGGGCTAAGTACTTC; d_call: TRBD1; clone_size: .; j_call: TRBJ2-4; v_call: TRBV5-6
cdr3_aa: CASSQAPGGTEAFF; cdr3_nt: TGTGCCAGCAGCCAGGCTCCAGGGGGCACTGAAGCTTTCTTT; d_call: TRBD1; clone_size: .; j_call: TRBJ1-1; v_call: TRBV16
cdr3_aa: CSASRDSTDTQYF; cdr3_nt: TGCAGTGCTAGTAGGGACAGCACAGATACGCAGTATTTT; d_call: .; clone_size: .; j_call: TRBJ2-3; v_call: TRBV20-1
cdr3_aa: CASSALASQGANVLTF; cdr3_nt: TGTGCCAGCAGCGCATTGGCCTCTCAGGGGGCCAACGTCCTGACTTTC; d_call: .; clone_size: .; j_call: TRBJ2-6; v_call: TRBV5-5
cdr3_aa: CSASLADEQYF; cdr3_nt: TGCAGTGCTAGTTTGGCGGACGAGCAGTACTTC; d_call: .; clone_size: .; j_call: TRBJ2-7; v_call: TRBV20-1
cdr3_aa: CASSLAGQGTYGYTF; cdr3_nt: TGTGCCAGCAGCTTAGCCGGACAGGGAACCTATGGCTACACCTTC; d_call: TRBD1; clone_size: .; j_call: TRBJ1-2; v_call: TRBV7-8
cdr3_aa: CASSGGLPYEQYF; cdr3_nt: TGTGCCAGCAGTGGGGGGCTTCCCTACGAGCAGTACTTC; d_call: .; clone_size: .; j_call: TRBJ2-7; v_call: TRBV2
cdr3_aa: CASSKDRGRNNEQFF; cdr3_nt: TGTGCCAGCAGTAAGGACAGGGGGCGAAACAATGAGCAGTTCTTC; d_call: TRBD1; clone_size: .; j_call: TRBJ2-1; v_call: TRBV6-5
cdr3_aa: CASSIRGELHEQYF; cdr3_nt: TGTGCCAGCAGCATTAGAGGGGAGCTTCACGAGCAGTACTTC; d_call: .; clone_size: .; j_call: TRBJ2-7; v_call: TRBV3-1/TRBV3-2
cdr3_aa: CASSQGYNQPQHF; cdr3_nt: TGTGCCAGCAGCCAAGGCTACAATCAGCCCCAGCATTTT; d_call: .; clone_size: .; j_call: TRBJ1-5; v_call: TRBV14
cdr3_aa: CASSQDNARNTIYF; cdr3_nt: TGCGCCAGCAGCCAAGATAACGCCCGAAACACCATATATTTT; d_call: .; clone_size: .; j_call: TRBJ1-3; v_call: TRBV4-1
cdr3_aa: CASSTSPLMNYGYTF; cdr3_nt: TGTGCCAGCAGCACATCCCCCCTAATGAACTATGGCTACACCTTC; d_call: .; clone_size: .; j_call: TRBJ1-2; v_call: TRBV7-9
cdr3_aa: CASSFGRVYEQYF; cdr3_nt: TGTGCCAGCAGCTTCGGCAGGGTCTACGAGCAGTACTTC; d_call: .; clone_size: .; j_call: TRBJ2-7; v_call: TRBV7-2
cdr3_aa: CACSQGLDGEQFF; cdr3_nt: TGTGCCTGTTCACAGGGCCTCGATGGTGAGCAGTTCTTC; d_call: .; clone_size: .; j_call: TRBJ2-1; v_call: TRBV30
cdr3_aa: CASSYTGYYEQYF; cdr3_nt: TGTGCCAGCAGCTATACGGGGTACTACGAGCAGTACTTC; d_call: .; clone_size: .; j_call: TRBJ2-7; v_call: TRBV5-6
cdr3_aa: CASRATGGPGQPQHF; cdr3_nt: TGTGCCAGCAGAGCGACAGGGGGCCCCGGTCAGCCCCAGCATTTT; d_call: TRBD1; clone_size: .; j_call: TRBJ1-5; v_call: TRBV6-5
cdr3_aa: CASGLSGQEEAFF; cdr3_nt: TGTGCTAGTGGTTTGAGTGGTCAGGAGGAAGCTTTCTTT; d_call: .; clone_size: .; j_call: TRBJ1-1; v_call: TRBV12-5
cdr3_aa: CASSFAGTNQYF; cdr3_nt: TGTGCCAGCAGTTTTGCCGGGACAAACCAGTACTTC; d_call: .; clone_size: .; j_call: TRBJ2-4; v_call: TRBV12-3/TRBV12-4
cdr3_aa: CASRARPGGDSPLHF; cdr3_nt: TGTGCCAGCAGGGCCAGACCAGGGGGCGATTCACCCCTCCACTTT; d_call: TRBD1; clone_size: .; j_call: TRBJ1-6; v_call: TRBV7-8
cdr3_aa: CASSEARFEAFF; cdr3_nt: TGTGCCAGCAGTGAAGCCCGATTTGAAGCTTTCTTT; d_call: .; clone_size: .; j_call: TRBJ1-1; v_call: TRBV2
cdr3_aa: CSASTPGGESNEQFF; cdr3_nt: TGCAGTGCTAGTACCCCCGGGGGGGAGTCCAATGAGCAGTTCTTC; d_call: TRBD2; clone_size: .; j_call: TRBJ2-1; v_call: TRBV20-1
cdr3_aa: CASREGPSYGYTF; cdr3_nt: TGCGCCAGCAGAGAGGGCCCTAGCTATGGCTACACCTTC; d_call: .; clone_size: .; j_call: TRBJ1-2; v_call: TRBV5-1
cdr3_aa: CASSRGGRSGNTIYF; cdr3_nt: TGTGCCAGTAGCCGGGGGGGAAGGTCTGGAAACACCATATATTTT; d_call: .; clone_size: .; j_call: TRBJ1-3; v_call: TRBV19
cdr3_aa: CASSFLHEQFF; cdr3_nt: TGTGCCAGCAGCTTTCTCCATGAGCAGTTCTTC; d_call: .; clone_size: .; j_call: TRBJ2-1; v_call: TRBV11-2
cdr3_aa: CASSQDDRQNSNQPQHF; cdr3_nt: TGCGCCAGCAGCCAAGACGACAGGCAAAATAGCAATCAGCCCCAGCATTTT; d_call: .; clone_size: .; j_call: TRBJ1-5; v_call: TRBV4-1
cdr3_aa: CAISAEEYTEAFF; cdr3_nt: TGTGCCATCAGTGCCGAGGAATACACTGAAGCTTTCTTT; d_call: .; clone_size: .; j_call: TRBJ1-1; v_call: TRBV10-3
cdr3_aa: CASGLVLGEISGNTIYF; cdr3_nt: TGTGCTAGTGGTTTGGTATTAGGCGAAATCTCTGGAAACACCATATATTTT; d_call: .; clone_size: .; j_call: TRBJ1-3; v_call: TRBV12-5
cdr3_aa: CASSLEGSYEQYF; cdr3_nt: TGCGCCAGCAGCTTGGAGGGCTCCTACGAGCAGTACTTC; d_call: .; clone_size: .; j_call: TRBJ2-7; v_call: TRBV5-1
cdr3_aa: CASSRNGRNTEAFF; cdr3_nt: TGTGCCAGCTCACGGAACGGTAGGAACACTGAAGCTTTCTTT; d_call: .; clone_size: few; j_call: TRBJ1-1; v_call: TRBV18
cdr3_aa: CASSLGDTGPDGYTF; cdr3_nt: TGCGCCAGCAGCTTGGGTGATACAGGGCCTGACGGCTACACCTTC; d_call: .; clone_size: .; j_call: TRBJ1-2; v_call: TRBV5-1
cdr3_aa: CASSQGRGLAGLEQFF; cdr3_nt: TGTGCCAGCAGCCAAGGTCGAGGACTAGCGGGGCTTGAGCAGTTCTTC; d_call: TRBD2; clone_size: .; j_call: TRBJ2-1; v_call: TRBV3-1/TRBV3-2
cdr3_aa: CASSFLRTGAGYGYTF; cdr3_nt: TGTGCCAGCAGTTTTCTTCGGACAGGGGCCGGGTATGGCTACACCTTC; d_call: TRBD1; clone_size: .; j_call: TRBJ1-2; v_call: TRBV6-2/TRBV6-3
cdr3_aa: CASSLGRNYGYTF; cdr3_nt: TGCGCCAGCAGCTTGGGGCGGAACTATGGCTACACCTTC; d_call: .; clone_size: .; j_call: TRBJ1-2; v_call: TRBV5-1
cdr3_aa: CATSDRDSATNEKLFF; cdr3_nt: TGTGCCACCAGTGACCGCGACAGTGCAACTAATGAAAAACTGTTTTTT; d_call: .; clone_size: once; j_call: TRBJ1-4; v_call: TRBV24-1
cdr3_aa: CSVGPRGRGNYEQYF; cdr3_nt: TGCAGCGTTGGACCCCGGGGCAGGGGAAACTACGAGCAGTACTTC; d_call: .; clone_size: .; j_call: TRBJ2-7; v_call: TRBV29-1
cdr3_aa: CASSKRDRQETQYF; cdr3_nt: TGTGCCAGCAGCAAAAGGGACAGACAAGAGACCCAGTACTTC; d_call: TRBD1; clone_size: .; j_call: TRBJ2-5; v_call: TRBV9
cdr3_aa: CASRETGTGYTDTQYF; cdr3_nt: TGTGCCAGCAGGGAAACCGGGACAGGATACACAGATACGCAGTATTTT; d_call: TRBD1; clone_size: .; j_call: TRBJ2-3; v_call: TRBV27
cdr3_aa: CASSYSIGRGHGYTF; cdr3_nt: TGTGCCAGCAGTTACTCGATAGGCAGGGGGCATGGCTACACCTTC; d_call: TRBD1; clone_size: once; j_call: TRBJ1-2; v_call: TRBV6-5
cdr3_aa: CASSPRVGSYEQYF; cdr3_nt: TGTGCCAGCAGTCCCCGGGTCGGGTCCTACGAGCAGTACTTC; d_call: .; clone_size: .; j_call: TRBJ2-7; v_call: TRBV6-5
cdr3_aa: CASSLVGGEVF; cdr3_nt: TGTGCCAGCAGTTTAGTAGGGGGCGAGGTCTTC; d_call: TRBD1; clone_size: .; j_call: TRBJ2-1; v_call: TRBV12-3/TRBV12-4